What follows describes a single TCR beta chain. As yet, its antigen is unknown. This sample was included in a study of human T cells and chemical hapten exposure. Across the study: Yields of TCR per sample differed, chiefly owing to small differences in pooled library volume.

The V gene lost 5 bases and the J gene lost 0 bases, with 11 bases spanning the gap. The CDR3 is 16 residues long. The germline CDR1 and CDR2 sequences are SEHNR and FQNEAQ (reference sequence). Stated time point: healthy volunteer bleed at 6 weeks. The starting material, unfractionated whole blood, was used for total RNA extraction. Study outcomes and limitations: The number of TCRs above 1 in 1000 frequency did not change after DPC sensitization.

During construction of the library, unique molecular identifiers were attached to individual cDNA molecules for quantitative, reproducible TCR counting. As originally analysed: A per-sample median of about 100,000 TCRs was observed, with counts ranging from about 20,000 to 750,000. TCRdb analysed the RACE reads with MiXCR anew, one entry per CDR3 protein. In this record, the V and J calls reflect TCRdb's handling and not the investigators' own analysis. The sample holds about 80,000 distinct CDR3 sequences, 8.5% to 10% seen once. This chain connects TRBV7-9 to TRBJ2-6; D is unresolved. Sequenced input: whole blood. This TCR came from a female donor in good health. Some clones in this sample may be carry-over from other donors' samples. This CDR3 reads CASSGNLYSGANVLTF. CDR3 coding DNA: TGTGCCAGCAGCGGTAACCTTTACTCTGGGGCCAACGTCCTGACTTTC.